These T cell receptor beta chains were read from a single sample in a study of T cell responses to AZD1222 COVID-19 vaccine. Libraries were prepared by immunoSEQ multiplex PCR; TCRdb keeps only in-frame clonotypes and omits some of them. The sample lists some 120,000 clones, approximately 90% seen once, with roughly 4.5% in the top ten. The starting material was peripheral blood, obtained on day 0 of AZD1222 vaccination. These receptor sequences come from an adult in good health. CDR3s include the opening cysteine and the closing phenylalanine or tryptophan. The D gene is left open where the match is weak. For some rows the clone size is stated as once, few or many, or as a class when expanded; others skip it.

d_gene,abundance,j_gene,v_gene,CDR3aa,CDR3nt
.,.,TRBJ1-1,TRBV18,CASSPQGSNTEAFF,TGTGCCAGCTCACCACAGGGTAGTAACACTGAAGCTTTCTTT
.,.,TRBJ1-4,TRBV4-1,CASSQDDRRSGNEKLFF,TGCGCCAGCAGCCAAGATGATCGGAGGTCCGGTAATGAAAAACTGTTTTTT
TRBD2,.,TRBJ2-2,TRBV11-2,CASSFRTSGTGELFF,TGTGCCAGCAGCTTCCGGACTAGCGGCACCGGGGAGCTGTTTTTT
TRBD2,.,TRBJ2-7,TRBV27,CASRGLVIDEQYF,TGTGCCAGCAGGGGACTAGTAATCGACGAGCAGTACTTC
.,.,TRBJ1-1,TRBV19,CASSNSPISMNTEAFF,TGTGCCAGTAGTAACAGTCCAATTTCCATGAACACTGAAGCTTTCTTT
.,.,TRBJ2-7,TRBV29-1,CSVPRDPGSYEQYF,TGCAGCGTTCCCCGGGACCCCGGCTCCTACGAGCAGTACTTC
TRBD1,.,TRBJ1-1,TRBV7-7,CASSRLGGTNTEAFF,TGTGCTAGCAGCCGCCTAGGGGGCACGAACACTGAAGCTTTCTTT
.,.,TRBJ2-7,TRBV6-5,CASSYSGVPSSYEQYF,TGTGCCAGCAGTTACTCAGGAGTCCCCAGCTCCTACGAGCAGTACTTC
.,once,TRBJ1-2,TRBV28,CASRGGGGKGYTF,TGTGCCAGCAGGGGTGGGGGAGGGAAAGGCTACACCTTC
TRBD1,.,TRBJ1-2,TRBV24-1,CATRRTGDWGYTF,TGTGCCACCCGTAGGACAGGGGATTGGGGCTACACCTTC
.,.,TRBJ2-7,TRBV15,CATSRDGGYEQYF,TGTGCCACCAGCAGAGATGGCGGGTACGAGCAGTACTTC
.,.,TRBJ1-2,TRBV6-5,CASRADSGGYTF,TGTGCCAGCAGGGCTGACTCGGGAGGCTACACCTTC
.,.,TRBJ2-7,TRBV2,CASSEGRTAYEQYF,TGTGCCAGCAGTGAAGGTAGGACAGCTTACGAGCAGTACTTC
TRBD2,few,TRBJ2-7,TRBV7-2,CASSFFHYSGNYEQYF,TGTGCCAGCAGCTTCTTCCACTACAGCGGGAACTACGAGCAGTACTTC
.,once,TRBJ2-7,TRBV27,CASSFSRVSYEQYF,TGTGCCAGCAGTTTCAGCAGGGTGTCCTACGAGCAGTACTTC
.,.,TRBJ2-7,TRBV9,CASSNVGGPFSEQYF,TGTGCCAGCAGCAACGTAGGGGGTCCTTTCTCCGAGCAGTACTTC
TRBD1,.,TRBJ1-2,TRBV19,CASSISSGQGRSGYTF,TGTGCCAGTAGTATTAGTAGTGGACAGGGGCGTAGTGGCTACACCTTC
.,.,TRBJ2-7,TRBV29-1,CSAQAGPYEQYF,TGCAGCGCCCAGGCGGGGCCCTACGAGCAGTACTTC
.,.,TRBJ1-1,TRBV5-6,CASSLVSGTEAFF,TGTGCCAGCAGCTTGGTTTCTGGCACTGAAGCTTTCTTT
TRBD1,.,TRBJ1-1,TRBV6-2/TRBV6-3,CASSRFTGQLNTEAFF,TGTGCCAGCAGTCGCTTCACGGGACAGTTAAACACTGAAGCTTTCTTT
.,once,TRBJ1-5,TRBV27,CASSLSGANQPQHF,TGTGCCAGCAGTTTGTCAGGGGCCAATCAGCCCCAGCATTTT
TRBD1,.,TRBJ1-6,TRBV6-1,CASSEGQGIGSPLHF,TGTGCCAGCAGTGAGGGACAGGGTATCGGTTCACCCCTCCACTTT
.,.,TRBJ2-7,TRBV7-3,CASSPTPGGSYEQYF,TGTGCCAGCAGCCCCACCCCGGGCGGATCCTACGAGCAGTACTTC
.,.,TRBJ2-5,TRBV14,CASSQEDRRRETQYF,TGTGCCAGCAGCCAAGAAGACAGACGGCGAGAGACCCAGTACTTC
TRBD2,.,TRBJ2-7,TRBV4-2,CASSQDLRLAGESYEQYF,TGTGCCAGCAGCCAAGATCTACGGCTAGCGGGGGAATCCTACGAGCAGTACTTC
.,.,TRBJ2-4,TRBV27,CASSPDRNIQYF,TGTGCCAGCAGTCCGGACAGAAACATTCAGTACTTC
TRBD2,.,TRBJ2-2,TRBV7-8,CASSFRLAGRETGELFF,TGTGCCAGCAGCTTTAGACTAGCGGGGAGGGAAACCGGGGAGCTGTTTTTT
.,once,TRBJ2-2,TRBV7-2,CASSFKASTGELFF,TGTGCCAGCAGCTTCAAAGCGAGCACCGGGGAGCTGTTTTTT
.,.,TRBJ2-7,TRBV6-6,CASSHDIDRYTYEQYF,TGTGCCAGCAGTCACGACATTGACCGCTATACCTACGAGCAGTACTTC
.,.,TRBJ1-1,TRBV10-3,CAISEFGVRRLNTEAFF,TGTGCCATCAGTGAGTTTGGTGTAAGGAGATTAAACACTGAAGCTTTCTTT
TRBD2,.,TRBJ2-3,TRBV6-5,CASKLAIADTQYF,TGTGCCAGCAAACTAGCGATCGCAGATACGCAGTATTTT
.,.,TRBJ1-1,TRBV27,CASWEGVRNTEAFF,TGTGCCAGCTGGGAGGGAGTGCGAAACACTGAAGCTTTCTTT